The clone carrying this TCR beta chain occurred many times. V lost 1 base to trimming and J lost 0 bases, with 5 bases between them. This CDR3 is 14 amino acids long. TCRdb itself ran the reads through MiXCR, one entry per CDR3 protein. The data contain around 120,000 distinct CDR3 sequences, 7% to 9.5% of them seen just once; the ten biggest clones take up around 10%. The source of the sample is a study of T cell repertoires in cytomegalovirus infection. The TCR comes from a human donor in good health (CMV status not recorded). Some clones in this sample may be carry-over from other donors' samples. The material sequenced was PBMCs. The chain links TRBV12-3 or TRBV12-4 to TRBJ2-3; D remains unclear. The CDR3 loop reads CASSLDRSTDTQYF. The CDR3 coding sequence is TGTGCCAGCAGTTTAGACAGAAGCACAGATACGCAGTATTTT.